The 3 T cell receptor beta chains presented below share a single source sample, sequenced in a study of T cells in Graves' hyperthyroidism and ophthalmopathy (dated by TCRdb to the late 2010s). Libraries came from multiplex PCR. TCRdb lists the instrument as Illumina HiSeq 2000. Amplification of TCR beta CDR3 regions was carried out from RNA transcripts. The TCR CDR3 was subjected to a first round of RT-PCR using the HTBI primer set and the Qiagen OneStep RT-PCR kit. The public reads were reprocessed in TCRdb via fastp at Q25 and MiXCR, keeping in-frame beta chains. Rows matching on CDR3 protein sequence are summarized as one entry with the most common DNA and genes. A total of under 40,000 distinct CDR3 sequences appear in this sample, around 53% of them only once. Together, the top ten hold roughly 25% of the sample. Material for sequencing was blood. The receptors shown here come from a woman aged 40 to 50 with Graves' ophthalmopathy.

This clonotype has ten or more counts. CDR3: CSAKTGDGTQYF. The CDR3 coding sequence is TGCAGTGCCAAAACTGGTGATGGAACGCAGTATTTT. This chain joins TRBV20-1 and TRBJ2-3, with D uncertain. This CDR3 spans 12 amino acids. The germline V and J ends were trimmed by 6 bases and 9 bases, with 16 bases remaining between them. The V gene's germline CDR1 is DFQATT and CDR2 SNEGSKA (reference sequence).

CDR3 amino acids: CASTPGQIQYEQYF. The CDR3 nucleotides read TGTGCCAGCACACCGGGACAGATACAATACGAGCAGTACTTC. The gene calls are TRBV12-3 or TRBV12-4 and TRBJ2-7; 7 positions match TRBD1. V shed 7 bases and J 4 bases; nucleotides not matched to a gene: 10. The CDR3 is 14 amino acids.

This clonotype appeared many times. The chain joins TRBV6-5 to TRBJ2-1; 8 bases map to TRBD2. V trimming: 0 bases; J trimming: 4 bases; junction bases outside the gene matches: 11. Germline lookup yields CDR1 MNHEY and CDR2 SVGAGI. The CDR3 consists of 18 residues. This chain's CDR3 is CASSYSTLAGNTYNEQFF. The CDR3 bases are TGTGCCAGCAGTTACTCGACTCTAGCGGGTAATACTTACAATGAGCAGTTCTTC.